The present entry profiles one TCR beta chain with its context. The antigen is not known. The data were produced by immunoSEQ multiplex PCR, yet TCRdb's version contains in-frame clones alone and is incomplete. The sample consists of 98,000 or so clones, approximately 89% of them appearing once. The data were obtained in a study of T cell responses to AZD1222 COVID-19 vaccine. Study outcomes and limitations: There were repertoire samples only from the period after the peak T cell response. Increases in Spike-specific TCR breadth and depth were seen after two AZD1222 doses. Vaccine-related CD4 TCRs covered spike, predominating at 160-218 and 743-854.

The TCR comes from an adult who received the MenACWY meningococcal vaccine as a control. The sample was peripheral blood, taken 28 days after the second dose of the MenACWY control vaccine.

CDR3 sequence reads: CATSDPKTPRFHEQFF. The CDR3 DNA follows: TGTGCCACCAGTGATCCTAAAACACCCCGGTTCCATGAGCAGTTCTTC. V and J are TRBV24-1 and TRBJ2-1, with D hard to call. CDR3 length equals 16 residues. The germline gives CDR1 KGHDR, CDR2 SFDVKD. V was shortened by 3 bases and J by 8 bases, with 19 bases between the two germline ends.